Following are 26 T cell receptor beta chains from one sample sequenced in a study of vaccination effects on CD4 cells after COVID-19. With the ViraFEST assay, the study expanded antigen-specific CD4+ T cells using viral peptide pools, then sequenced them. Scientists isolated CD4+ T cells after a roughly 10-day culture period ended. PCR confirmed that the person was infected with SARS-CoV-2 between March and December 2020. No antigens are known for them. Profiled with immunoSEQ multiplex PCR; TCRdb holds only in-frame clones, not every one. This sample carries some 19,000 clones, less than 85% of them seen once, and the ten largest clones take about 38%. The material was CD4+ T cells from PBMCs cultured with a peptide pool, obtained before COVID-19 vaccination. Source of these receptors: a human donor who had a prior SARS-CoV-2 infection.

This clone was detected only once. This chain joins TRBV7-8 and TRBJ1-2; no clear D gene. Trimming cost V 0 bases and J 4 bases, with 6 bases left between them. Germline lookup yields CDR1 SGHVS and CDR2 FQNEAQ. This CDR3 comprises 13 residues. In DNA, the CDR3 is TGTGCCAGCAGCTTAGCAGGGTTCTATGGCTACACCTTC. It translates to CASSLAGFYGYTF. Full variable domain (rest looked up from reference TRBV7-8 and TRBJ1-2): GAGVSQSPRYKVAKRGQDVALRCDPISGHVSLFWYQQALGQGPEFLTYFQNEAQLDKSGLPSDRFFAERPEGSVSTLKIQRTQQEDSAVYLCASSLAGFYGYTFGSGTRLTVV.

The chain joins TRBV2 to TRBJ2-1, with 12 positions matching TRBD2. V trimming: 2 bases; J trimming: 10 bases; junction bases outside the gene matches: 6. CDR1 and CDR2 (germline): SNHLY, FYNNEI. CDR3 size: 15 residues. CDR3 sequence (DNA): TGTGCCAGCAGTGAACGGGATGGACTAGCGGGAGAGCAGTTCTTC. It encodes CASSERDGLAGEQFF.

The rearrangement joins TRBV20-1 to TRBJ2-3, with 7 bases matching TRBD2. CDR1 is DFQATT and CDR2 is SNEGSKA in the germline V gene (reference sequence). CDR3 length equals 11 residues. Germline trimming cut 6 bases from V and 11 bases from J; bases unmatched to any gene: 8. CDR3 DNA sequence: TGCAGTGCCGGAAGCGGGAACTGGCAGTATTTT. This sequence encodes CSAGSGNWQYF.

The chain recombines TRBV7-8 with TRBJ1-2; the match to TRBD1 covers 9 bases. The CDR3 covers 15 residues. V lost 1 base, J lost 4 bases, and 4 bases stayed unmatched. Germline V gene data show CDR1 as SGHVS and CDR2 as FQNEAQ. CDR3 nucleotides: TGTGCCAGCAGCTTAGGATGGGACAGGGCCTATGGCTACACCTTC. It is translated as CASSLGWDRAYGYTF.

This clone has a handful of counts. V and J are TRBV11-3 and TRBJ2-7; the D is unclear. The germline V and J ends were trimmed by 5 bases and 2 bases, with 10 bases remaining between them. Germline values: CDR1 SGHNT, CDR2 YENEEA. The CDR3 is 13 residues long. In nucleotides, the CDR3 is TGTGCCAGCAGCCGGCGAGACGCCTACGAGCAGTACTTC. Translated: CASSRRDAYEQYF.

J is TRBJ2-7 and V is TRBV4-2; unclear D gene. CDR3 length equals 14 residues. Germline V gene data show CDR1 as LGHNA and CDR2 as YNFKEQ. V was cut by 1 base and J by 0 bases, with 7 bases left in between. The CDR3 DNA reads as TGTGCCAGCAGCCAAGGACTGGTCTCCTACGAGCAGTACTTC. Its translation is CASSQGLVSYEQYF.

In this sample, this clone turned up once. V and J are TRBV9 and TRBJ2-3; D is possibly TRBD2 (6 bases). The CDR3 has 15 residues. V gave up 0 bases and J gave up 1 base, with 9 bases separating them. Germline CDR1 and CDR2: SGDLS and YYNGEE. For the CDR3, the DNA is TGTGCCAGCAGCGTAGCTCCTAGCGGCACAGATACGCAGTATTTT. Protein product: CASSVAPSGTDTQYF.

This chain links TRBV4-3 with TRBJ1-4, with 7 bases fitting TRBD1. The CDR3 runs to 15 residues. Trimming cost V 0 bases and J 5 bases; bases outside gene matches: 3. CDR1 is LGHNA, CDR2 YSLEER, per germline. In DNA, the CDR3 is TGCGCCAGCAGCCAAGATACAGGGGTAAATGAAAAACTGTTTTTT. Encoded protein: CASSQDTGVNEKLFF.

This clone was recorded once. This chain links TRBV2 with TRBJ1-5; D not certain. CDR3 length: 14 amino acids. Trimming cost V 4 bases and J 1 base, with 8 bases left between them. Germline CDR1 reads SNHLY; CDR2 reads FYNNEI. The CDR3 coding sequence is TGTGCCAGCAGTGTTGGGTGGAGCAATCAGCCCCAGCATTTT. Translating gives CASSVGWSNQPQHF.

As concerns this clone: The junction does not match germline at one end; this may be a read error. The sample contains more than one DNA sequence encoding this CDR3. The chain recombines TRBV5-1 with TRBJ1-2; 9 nucleotides align to TRBD1. CDR1 and CDR2 from the germline V gene are SGHRS and YFSETQ. This CDR3 region has 14 residues. The CDR3 DNA is TGCGCCAGCAGCTTGCCACAGGGGGCAGGTGGCTACACTTTC. This translates into CASSLPQGAGGYTF.

This chain links TRBV7-9 with TRBJ1-3, with D perhaps TRBD1 (5 bases). In germline, CDR1 is SEHNR, CDR2 FQNEAQ (reference sequence). This CDR3 has 18 amino acids. V was cut by 1 base and J by 0 bases, with 16 bases left in between. The DNA for the CDR3 is TGTGCCAGCAGCTTAGGTTCTGGCGGACAAAGCTCTGGAAACACCATATATTTT. It codes for CASSLGSGGQSSGNTIYF.

The V call is TRBV18, the J call TRBJ2-4; 8 nucleotides line up with TRBD1. Unmatched junction bases numbered 5, after V lost 3 bases and J lost 7 bases. Looked up from germline, CDR1 is KGHSH and CDR2 is LQKENI. The CDR3 has 14 amino acids. The CDR3, as DNA: TGTGCCAGCTCACCGAGGACAGGGTTTAACATTCAGTACTTC. This codes for CASSPRTGFNIQYF. Complete variable domain (other parts from reference TRBV18 and TRBJ2-4): NAGVMQNPRHLVRRRGQEARLRCSPMKGHSHVYWYRQLPEEGLKFMVYLQKENIIDESGMPKERFSAEFPKEGPSILRIQQVVRGDSAAYFCASSPRTGFNIQYFGAGTRLSVL.

The CDR3 DNA is TGTGCCAGCTCACCACTGGCTAACCAAGAGACCCAGTACTTC. This translates into CASSPLANQETQYF. The chain uses TRBV18 and TRBJ2-5; D is unresolved. Germline-derived CDR1 and CDR2 are KGHSH and LQKENI. The CDR3 runs to 14 residues. Trimming shortened V by 1 base and J by 0 bases, and 6 bases separated the two germline ends.

The rearrangement joins TRBV2 to TRBJ2-3; D might be TRBD1 (6 bases). Trimming removed 8 bases at V and 2 bases at J, with 11 bases between. The CDR3 loop spans 13 amino acids. Germline lookup yields CDR1 SNHLY and CDR2 FYNNEI. The CDR3 here is CASGGPFTDTQYF. CDR3 coding DNA: TGTGCCAGCGGGGGCCCTTTCACAGATACGCAGTATTTT.

This clone was seen a few times. The chain carries TRBV5-5 and TRBJ1-1, with a possible D match to TRBD1 (5 bases). CDR1 is SGHKS and CDR2 is YYEKEE in the germline V gene (reference sequence). V gave up 2 bases and J gave up 1 base, with 6 bases separating them. This CDR3 region has 13 residues. For the CDR3, the DNA is TGTGCCAGCAGCTTCGGGGCGAACACTGAAGCTTTCTTT. It yields the protein CASSFGANTEAFF. Full variable domain (outside the CDR3, taken from reference TRBV5-5 and TRBJ1-1): DAGVTQSPTHLIKTRGQQVTLRCSPISGHKSVSWYQQVLGQGPQFIFQYYEKEERGRGNFPDRFSARQFPNYSSELNVNALLLGDSALYLCASSFGANTEAFFGQGTRLTVV.

V gene TRBV5-1 combines with J gene TRBJ2-1, with D perhaps TRBD1 or TRBD2 (5 bases each). This CDR3 contains 19 residues. Germline CDR1 and CDR2: SGHRS and YFSETQ. The ends were cut back, 5 bases at V and 6 bases at J, with 30 bases in the middle. The CDR3 DNA follows: TGCGCCAGCAGTCAGGTAGGGGTTAGCGAATCATATCTACGCAATGAGCAGTTCTTC. It is translated as CASSQVGVSESYLRNEQFF.

The chain employs TRBV4-1 and TRBJ1-5; a weak D match, TRBD1 (6 bases). This CDR3 comprises 14 residues. V was trimmed by 8 bases and J by 9 bases, leaving 20 bases between them. Germline V lookup: CDR1 MGHRA, CDR2 YSYEKL. Here the CDR3 DNA reads TGCGCCAGCTCCCCTGGGGACATGATGAGGCCCCAGCATTTT. Translating gives CASSPGDMMRPQHF.

This rearrangement joins TRBV19 to TRBJ2-1; TRBD2 agrees at 7 bases. V lost 1 base to trimming and J lost 0 bases; unmatched junction nucleotides: 0. The CDR3 runs to 15 residues. From germline, CDR1 is LNHDA and CDR2 SQIVND (reference sequence). The CDR3 bases are TGTGCCAGTAGTATAGGGACTAGCTCCTACAATGAGCAGTTCTTC. Residues: CASSIGTSSYNEQFF. The complete variable domain, with remaining parts taken from reference TRBV19 and TRBJ2-1, reads DGGITQSPKYLFRKEGQNVTLSCEQNLNHDAMYWYRQDPGQGLRLIYYSQIVNDFQKGDIAEGYSVSREKKESFPLTVTSAQKNPTAFYLCASSIGTSSYNEQFFGPGTRLTVL.

As to this clone: The sample carries other DNA sequences with the same CDR3. The genes are TRBV30 and TRBJ1-3; D is undetermined. The CDR3 consists of 13 residues. Germline CDR1 GTSNPN, CDR2 SVGIG (reference sequence). Trimming left V 0 bases short and J 5 bases short, with 8 bases between. As DNA, the CDR3 is TGTGCCTGGAGTGTCAACGGGAGAAACACCATATATTTT. Translated, it gives CAWSVNGRNTIYF.

Concerning this clone itself: Relative to the germline gene, one junction end is altered; a read error may explain this. The rearrangement links TRBV7-7 to TRBJ2-7; unclear D gene. The CDR3 length is 13 residues. Germline CDR1 reads SSHAT; CDR2 reads FNYEAQ (reference sequence). DNA of the CDR3: TGTGCTAGCAGCTGGACGGAGACCTACGAGCAGTACTTC. The encoded protein is CASSWTETYEQYF.

The chain carries TRBV18 and TRBJ1-1; weak D call: TRBD1 (6 bases). Germline-derived CDR1 and CDR2 are KGHSH and LQKENI. There are 13 residues in the CDR3. Trimming took off 6 bases at V and 4 bases at J, with 12 bases between the two ends. CDR3 coding DNA: TGTGCCAGCTCCCTGACACAGGGCACTGAAGCTTTCTTT. This codes for CASSLTQGTEAFF.

The chain combines TRBV3-1 (or the pseudogene TRBV3-2) with TRBJ2-3; the match to TRBD2 covers 12 bases. The CDR3 sequence is 22 residues long. Germline CDR1 is LGHDT and CDR2 is YNNKEL (reference sequence). V shed 1 base, J shed 1 base, and the junction held 18 bases outside the gene matches. As DNA, the CDR3 is TGTGCCAGCAGCCAAGGGCGGGGGTGGGTGACTAGCGGGAGTTCTGGCACAGATACGCAGTATTTT. It encodes CASSQGRGWVTSGSSGTDTQYF.

The chain couples TRBV11-3 to TRBJ2-5; TRBD1 is a possible D gene (6 bases). Trimming removed 1 base from V and 1 base from J, with 10 bases in between. This CDR3 spans 15 amino acids. The germline V gene has CDR1 SGHNT and CDR2 YENEEA. The DNA for the CDR3 is TGTGCCAGCAGCTTAGGATGGGGGCCCCAAGAGACCCAGTACTTC. This gives the protein CASSLGWGPQETQYF.

This chain joins TRBV19 and TRBJ2-7, with TRBD1 as a possible D gene (5 bases). Trimming left V 6 bases short and J 6 bases short, with 18 bases between. The CDR3 totals 14 residues. Germline V CDR1 and CDR2: LNHDA, SQIVND (reference sequence). CDR3 in amino acids: CASSAVTRASEQYF. CDR3 coding DNA: TGTGCCAGTAGCGCAGTGACCAGGGCCTCCGAGCAGTACTTC.

V gene TRBV19 combines with J gene TRBJ2-1; 13 nucleotides agree with TRBD2. This CDR3 contains 18 residues. CDR1 is LNHDA, CDR2 SQIVND, per germline (reference sequence). V was pared by 7 bases and J by 11 bases, with 20 bases of the junction left unmatched. CDR3 sequence (DNA): TGTGCCAGTACCAACCCCCCCGGGACTAGCGGGACCCTTTCGCAGCAGTTCTTC. Encoded protein: CASTNPPGTSGTLSQQFF.

This clone was seen just once. The chain joins TRBV11-3 to TRBJ2-7, with 12 bases lining up with TRBD2. With V trimmed by 2 bases and J by 4 bases, 3 bases remained unmatched. Germline values: CDR1 SGHNT, CDR2 YENEEA. The CDR3 has 15 amino acids. The CDR3 sequence: CASSLRTSGRYEQYF. CDR3 in DNA: TGTGCCAGCAGCTTAAGAACTAGCGGGAGGTACGAGCAGTACTTC.